The rows below give T cell receptor beta chains drawn from one sample of a study of T cell responses to AZD1222 COVID-19 vaccine. Only in-frame clones appear in the TCRdb table, and some are missing; sequencing was by immunoSEQ multiplex PCR. Of 150,000 to 200,000 clones in the sample, roughly nine tenths were seen once. The sequencing used peripheral blood, collected 28 days after the second AZD1222 dose. The receptor source for this set is an adult who received the AZD1222 COVID-19 vaccine. The CDR3 runs from the conserved cysteine through the conserved F or W. A D gene is named only where the DNA matches it firmly. Rows may omit the clone size; those that give it use once, few, many or a size class.

D gene | J gene | CDR3 length | clone size | V gene | CDR3 DNA | CDR3 protein
. | TRBJ1-4 | 16 | . | TRBV6-1 | TGTGCCAGCAGTGAAGCGCCCAGGGCAACTAATGAAAAACTGTTTTTT | CASSEAPRATNEKLFF
. | TRBJ1-1 | 12 | . | TRBV7-8 | TGTGCCAGCAGCTTAGTTGGGGACGGCCTCTTCTTT | CASSLVGDGLFF
. | TRBJ2-7 | 13 | . | TRBV25-1 | TGTGCCAGCAGTGAACGGGGGCAGGGCGAGCAGTACTTC | CASSERGQGEQYF
. | TRBJ1-2 | 15 | once | TRBV6-5 | TGTGCCAGCAGTTACGGGGGGCGCGGGATCTATGGCTACACCTTC | CASSYGGRGIYGYTF
. | TRBJ1-2 | 14 | . | TRBV30 | TGTGCCTGGAGTTATGCGGGGGAGGGGGATGGCTACACCTTC | CAWSYAGEGDGYTF
. | TRBJ1-3 | 16 | . | TRBV4-3 | TGCGCCAGCAGCCAAGAGATGGGAAGCTCTGGAAACACCATATATTTT | CASSQEMGSSGNTIYF
. | TRBJ1-2 | 10 | . | TRBV30 | TGTGCCTGGCATAGACAGCTCTACACCTTC | CAWHRQLYTF
. | TRBJ2-1 | 16 | . | TRBV7-9 | TGTGCCAGCAGCCCAGGGGGGGGCCCCACTACGAATGAGCAGTTCTTC | CASSPGGGPTTNEQFF
. | TRBJ1-6 | 15 | . | TRBV3-1/TRBV3-2 | TGTGCCAGCAGCCAAGATCCAGGCCTTAATTCACCCCTCCACTTT | CASSQDPGLNSPLHF
TRBD1 | TRBJ2-7 | 15 | . | TRBV5-6 | TGTGCCAGCAGCTTGGACAGGGGGGAATTAGGGGAGCAGTACTTC | CASSLDRGELGEQYF
. | TRBJ2-5 | 11 | . | TRBV13 | TGTGCCAGCACCTCAGGGGAGACCCAGTACTTC | CASTSGETQYF